The 2 T cell receptor beta chains below all came from one sample that was sequenced in a study of technical replicates of blood from a few donors. The protocol was immunoSEQ multiplex PCR, while the TCRdb copy is restricted to in-frame clones and leaves out a portion. The sample gives 75,000 to 95,000 clones, 85% to 95% of which show up once; roughly 0.25% is in the top ten. Sequencing was done on a sample of T cells isolated from PBMCs. The source is a human donor in good health.

A few counts support this clone. V usage is TRBV4-1 and J usage is TRBJ1-5, with 8 bases fitting TRBD1. Trimming cost V 1 base and J 11 bases; bases outside gene matches: 19. CDR1 is MGHRA and CDR2 is YSYEKL in the germline V gene. The CDR3 is 18 amino acids. Here the CDR3 DNA reads TGCGCCAGCAGCCAAGGTGTCCTAACAGGGGGTGACCTTTATACCCAGCATTTT. The encoded protein is CASSQGVLTGGDLYTQHF.

The table lists this clone with a count of one. V and J are TRBV28 and TRBJ2-2; weak D call: TRBD1 (6 bases). CDR1 MDHEN and CDR2 SYDVKM come from the germline V gene. There are 15 residues in the CDR3. V was cut by 5 bases and J by 3 bases, with 13 bases left in between. This CDR3 reads CASSLGQLDTGELFF. The CDR3 nucleotides are TGTGCCAGCAGTCTTGGACAGCTAGACACCGGGGAGCTGTTTTTT.